The following is a T cell receptor (beta chain) sequence with its context. This CDR3 comprises 15 residues. The data derive from a study of blood T cell repertoires in COVID-19. Study-level information: From the United States, Italy and Spain came samples of acute and convalescent COVID-19.

Original data processing: Quantification of nucleated cells was approximated via reference gene primer amplification. Profiled with immunoSEQ multiplex PCR; TCRdb holds only in-frame clones, not every one. Clonal size and the V and J genes are those of that table, whereas D and trimming came from the DNA. The sample has about 87,000 clones, roughly 88% seen once. The sequence was obtained from an elderly woman with COVID-19, enrolled during active disease. The chain couples TRBV21-1 to TRBJ2-2; the DNA was not compared with TRBD2, the D call given in the table. TRBV21-1 is marked as a pseudogene. The sequencing input was peripheral blood. The CDR3 here is CASSRSGRATGELFF. In DNA form, the CDR3 reads TGTGCCAGCAGCAGGAGCGGGAGGGCCACCGGGGAGCTGTTTTTT.